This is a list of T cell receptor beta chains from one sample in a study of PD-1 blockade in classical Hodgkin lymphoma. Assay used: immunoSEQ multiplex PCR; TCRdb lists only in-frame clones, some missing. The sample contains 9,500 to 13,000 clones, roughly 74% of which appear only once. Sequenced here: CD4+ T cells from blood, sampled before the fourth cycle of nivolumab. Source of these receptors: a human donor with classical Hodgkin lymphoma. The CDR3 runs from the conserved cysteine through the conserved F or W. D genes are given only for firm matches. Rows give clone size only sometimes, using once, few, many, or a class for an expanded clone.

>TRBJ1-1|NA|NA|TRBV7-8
TGTGCCAGCAGATACCGGGCCCGACAGGAGAACACTGAAGCTTTCTTT
CASRYRARQENTEAFF
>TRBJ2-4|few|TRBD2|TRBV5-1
TGCGCCAGCAGCTCCGGACTAGCGGGAGGGTTGGATCAGTACTTC
CASSSGLAGGLDQYF
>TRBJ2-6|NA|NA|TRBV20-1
TGCAGTGCGTCAAGGGCCAACGTCCTGACTTTC
CSASRANVLTF
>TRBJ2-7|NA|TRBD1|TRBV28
TGTGCCAGCAGTTCCGGGGGACAGGGGTACGAGCAGTACTTC
CASSSGGQGYEQYF
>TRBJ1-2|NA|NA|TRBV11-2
TGTGCCAGCAGCTTAGACACCTCCCTCAGAAGCTACACCTTC
CASSLDTSLRSYTF
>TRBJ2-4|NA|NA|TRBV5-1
TGCGCCAGCAGCGCCCGGAGAGGGCACATTCAGTACTTC
CASSARRGHIQYF
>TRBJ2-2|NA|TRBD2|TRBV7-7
TGTGCCAGCAGCCCGCTAGCGGGGAACACCGGGGAGCTGTTTTTT
CASSPLAGNTGELFF
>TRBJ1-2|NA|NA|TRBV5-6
TGTGCCAGCAGCCTGATGGGCCCGAGGGGCTACACCTTC
CASSLMGPRGYTF
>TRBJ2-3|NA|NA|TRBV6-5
TGTGCCAGCAGTTACTCCTATTCCACAGATACGCAGTATTTT
CASSYSYSTDTQYF
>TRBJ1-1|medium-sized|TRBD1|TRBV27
TGTGCCAGCAGTTCCGGGACAGGGTTCGGCACTGAAGCTTTCTTT
CASSSGTGFGTEAFF
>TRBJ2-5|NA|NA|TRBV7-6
TGTGCCAGCAGCCGCGCGGGAAGGGAGACCCAGTACTTC
CASSRAGRETQYF
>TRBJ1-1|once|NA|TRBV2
TGTGCCAGCGCGGGACTGCTGAACACTGAAGCTTTCTTT
CASAGLLNTEAFF
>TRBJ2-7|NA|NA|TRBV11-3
TGTGCCAGCAGCTTAGGCGGGGACTCCTACGAGCAGTACTTC
CASSLGGDSYEQYF
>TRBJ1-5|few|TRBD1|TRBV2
TGTGCCAGCAGACCGACAGGGGCGGGCGGTCGCAATCAGCCCCAGCATTTT
CASRPTGAGGRNQPQHF
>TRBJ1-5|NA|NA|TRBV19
TGTGCCAGTAGTATACTCATTAGCAATCAGCCCCAGCATTTT
CASSILISNQPQHF
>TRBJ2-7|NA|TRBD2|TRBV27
TGTGCCAGCAGACTAGCGGGAGGGACCCCCGAGCAGTACTTC
CASRLAGGTPEQYF
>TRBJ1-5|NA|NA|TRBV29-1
TGCAGCGTCGCGATGAGTTATAGCAATCAGCCCCAGCATTTT
CSVAMSYSNQPQHF
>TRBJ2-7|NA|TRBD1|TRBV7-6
TGTGCCAGCAGCTTAGGGACAGGGGCCGACGAGCAGTACTTC
CASSLGTGADEQYF
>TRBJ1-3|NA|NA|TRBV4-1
TGCGCCAGCAGCCAAGAAGGCGTTGGCGGAAACACCATATATTTT
CASSQEGVGGNTIYF
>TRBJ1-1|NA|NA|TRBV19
TGTGCCAGTAGTATGAGGAGGCCTACCCTGAACACTGAAGCTTTCTTT
CASSMRRPTLNTEAFF
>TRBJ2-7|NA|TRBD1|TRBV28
TGTGCCAGCAGTTACCCACAGGGGCATCCCTACGAGCAGTACTTC
CASSYPQGHPYEQYF
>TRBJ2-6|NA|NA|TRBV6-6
TGTGCCAGCAGTCGCGACAGCTCTGGGGCCAACGTCCTGACTTTC
CASSRDSSGANVLTF